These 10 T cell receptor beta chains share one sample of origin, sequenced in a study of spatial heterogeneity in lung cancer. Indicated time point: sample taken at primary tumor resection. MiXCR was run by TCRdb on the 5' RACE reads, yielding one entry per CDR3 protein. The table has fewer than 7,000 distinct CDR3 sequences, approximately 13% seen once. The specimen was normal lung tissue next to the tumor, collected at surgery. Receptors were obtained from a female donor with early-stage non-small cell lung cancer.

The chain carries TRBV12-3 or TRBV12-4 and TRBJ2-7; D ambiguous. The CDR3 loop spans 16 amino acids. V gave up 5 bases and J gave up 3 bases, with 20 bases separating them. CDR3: CASSPGGRGPFYEQYF. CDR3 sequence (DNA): TGTGCCAGCAGTCCCGGTGGGCGTGGCCCCTTCTACGAGCAGTACTTC.

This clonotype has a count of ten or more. DNA for the CDR3: TGTGCCAGCAGTTTCGGGACAGTGCAGTTCTTC. Amino acid sequence: CASSFGTVQFF. V usage is TRBV6-5 and J usage is TRBJ2-1, with 7 bases matching TRBD1. The CDR3 has 11 amino acids. Germline loops: CDR1 MNHEY, CDR2 SVGAGI. The V gene end was trimmed by 4 bases and the J gene end by 12 bases; junction bases not matched to a gene: 3.

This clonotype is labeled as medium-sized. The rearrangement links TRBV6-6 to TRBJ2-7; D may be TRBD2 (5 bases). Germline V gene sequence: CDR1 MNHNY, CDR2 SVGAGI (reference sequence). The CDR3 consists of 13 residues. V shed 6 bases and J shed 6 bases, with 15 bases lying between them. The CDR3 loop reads CASRPEAGREQYV. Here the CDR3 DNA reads TGTGCCAGCAGACCTGAGGCGGGCCGCGAGCAGTACGTC.

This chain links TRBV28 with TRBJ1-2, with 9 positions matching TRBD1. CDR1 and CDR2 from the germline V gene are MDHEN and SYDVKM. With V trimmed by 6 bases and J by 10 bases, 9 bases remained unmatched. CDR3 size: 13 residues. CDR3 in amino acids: CASRLQGAENYTF. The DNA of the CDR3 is TGTGCCAGCAGGTTACAGGGGGCGGAAAACTACACCTTC.

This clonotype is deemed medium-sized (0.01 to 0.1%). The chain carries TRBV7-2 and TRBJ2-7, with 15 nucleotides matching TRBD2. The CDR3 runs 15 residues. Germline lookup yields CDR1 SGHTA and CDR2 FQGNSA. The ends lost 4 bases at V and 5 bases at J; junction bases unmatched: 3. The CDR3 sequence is CASSWGLAGGDEQYF. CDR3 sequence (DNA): TGTGCCAGCAGCTGGGGACTAGCGGGAGGCGACGAGCAGTACTTC. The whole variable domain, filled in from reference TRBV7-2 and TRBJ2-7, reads GAGVSQSPSNKVTEKGKDVELRCDPISGHTALYWYRQSLGQGLEFLIYFQGNSAPDKSGLPSDRFSAERTGGSVSTLTIQRTQQEDSAVYLCASSWGLAGGDEQYFGPGTRLTVT.

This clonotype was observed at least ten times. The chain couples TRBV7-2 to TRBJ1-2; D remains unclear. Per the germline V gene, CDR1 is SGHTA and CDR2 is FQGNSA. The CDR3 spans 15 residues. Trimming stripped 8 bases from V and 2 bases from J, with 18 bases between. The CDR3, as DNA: TGTGCCAGCGCCCGGGCCGGCAGTGTGAACTATGGCTACACCTTC. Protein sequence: CASARAGSVNYGYTF.

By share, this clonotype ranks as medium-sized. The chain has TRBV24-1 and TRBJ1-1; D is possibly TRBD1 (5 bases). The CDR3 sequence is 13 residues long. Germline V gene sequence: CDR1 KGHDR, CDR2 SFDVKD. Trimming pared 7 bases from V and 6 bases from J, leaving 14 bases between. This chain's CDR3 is CATRGGGEAEAFF. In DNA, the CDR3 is TGTGCCACCAGGGGGGGAGGAGAGGCTGAAGCTTTCTTT.

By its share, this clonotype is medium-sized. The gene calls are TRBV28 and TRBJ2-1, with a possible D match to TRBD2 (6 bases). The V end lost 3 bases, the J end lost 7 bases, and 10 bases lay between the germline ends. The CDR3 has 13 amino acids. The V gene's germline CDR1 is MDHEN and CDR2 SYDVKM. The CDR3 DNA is TGTGCCAGCAGTTTCCCGGGGAGGAATGAGCAGTTCTTC. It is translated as CASSFPGRNEQFF.

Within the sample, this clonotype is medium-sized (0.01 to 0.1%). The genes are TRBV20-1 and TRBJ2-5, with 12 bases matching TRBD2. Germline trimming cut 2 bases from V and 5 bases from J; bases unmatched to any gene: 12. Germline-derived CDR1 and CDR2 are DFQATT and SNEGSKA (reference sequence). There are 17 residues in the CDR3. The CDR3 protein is CSARSLAGGPSWETQYF. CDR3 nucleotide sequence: TGCAGTGCTAGAAGTCTAGCGGGAGGGCCGTCTTGGGAGACCCAGTACTTC.

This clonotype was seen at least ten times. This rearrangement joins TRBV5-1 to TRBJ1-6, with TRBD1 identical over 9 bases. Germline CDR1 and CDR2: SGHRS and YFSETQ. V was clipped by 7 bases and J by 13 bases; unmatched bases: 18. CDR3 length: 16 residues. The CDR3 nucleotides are TGCGCCAGCCAACCGGGACAGGGTTTTTCCCTGTTTCCCCTCCACTTT. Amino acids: CASQPGQGFSLFPLHF.